Given below is one T cell receptor beta chain in context. As yet, its antigen is unknown. Germline V gene sequence: CDR1 MNHEY, CDR2 SMNVEV (reference sequence). The ends lost 5 bases at V and 8 bases at J; junction bases unmatched: 7. The CDR3 extends over 14 amino acids. Generated by immunoSEQ multiplex PCR, the TCRdb table keeps only in-frame clones and is missing some. The table has over a million clones, under 80% seen once. The sample is drawn from a study of shared clonotypes between healthy human individuals. Study-level points and caveats: A handful of donors showed sharing of about 5.5% of naive CD4 clonotypes.

This clonotype originated in a young man in good health. Sequencing was performed on memory CD4+ T cells sorted from blood. Subset defined: CD45RA-negative fraction. The chain couples TRBV27 to TRBJ1-2; 11 positions agree with TRBD1. CDR3 nucleotides: TGTGCCAGCAGTCCGTGGGACAGGGGGAGCGGCTACACCTTC. Translation gives CASSPWDRGSGYTF.